Sequencing of this T cell receptor beta chain was carried out in a study of technical replicates of blood from several donors (dated by TCRdb to 2016 to 2017). Points on this clone: The specificity of this receptor is unknown. No base quality information exists; no much larger clone differs at one position.

To prepare the library, the immunoSEQ multiplex PCR assay was applied. Sourced from immuneACCESS, this table was stored by TCRdb with only in-frame sequences that have V and J called. A share of the clones is absent; for the studies checked, an unresolved V gene accounts for under half, and the remainder has no known explanation. For this sample the table gives over 80,000 clones, of which roughly 96% were detected only once. The top ten clones comprise approximately 0.37% of the sample. V lost 7 bases and J lost 0 bases; the stretch between them is 9 bases long. CDR1 and CDR2 were assigned from the germline V gene as SNHLY and FYNNEI. Spanning cysteine to phenylalanine, the CDR3 consists of 13 amino acids. Here the CDR3 DNA is all that survives: 39 bases in frame from base 1.

This sequence was found in a human donor in good health. This chain joins TRBV2 to TRBJ1-1; a weak D assignment points to TRBD1 (5 bases agree). What was sequenced was T cells isolated from PBMCs. The CDR3: CASIKGLNTEAFF. The DNA reads TGTGCCAGCATAAAGGGGTTGAACACTGAAGCTTTCTTT.